The subject of this entry is one T cell receptor (beta chain). As handled by the study authors: Quantification of nucleated cells was approximated via reference gene primer amplification. Only in-frame clones appear in the TCRdb table, and some are missing; sequencing was by immunoSEQ multiplex PCR. Clone size and V and J calls were adopted from that table, with D and trimming inferred from the DNA. The repertoire has 200,000 to 300,000 clones, about nine tenths of them found once; the top ten carry roughly 7.8%. In germline, CDR1 is SGHNT, CDR2 YENEEA. The CDR3 covers 14 residues. Trimming removed 8 bases from V and 7 bases from J; junction bases left unmatched: 13. This specimen belongs to a study of blood T cell repertoires in COVID-19. Study at large: The cDNA or gDNA used as material had been derived from T cells, B-cell-depleted T cells, or PBMCs.

The sample taken for sequencing was peripheral blood. The J gene is TRBJ2-7, the V gene TRBV11-3, with TRBD2 matching 8 bases. This TCR came from a man between 60 and 70 years old who had recovered from COVID-19. Here the CDR3 reads CASQGLAGEGEQYF. The CDR3 DNA reads TGTGCCAGCCAGGGGCTAGCGGGCGAAGGGGAGCAGTACTTC.